One and the same sample provided the 15 T cell receptor beta chains below, sequenced in a study of spatial heterogeneity in lung cancer. From the 5' RACE reads, TCRdb called clonotypes with MiXCR, one entry per CDR3 protein. The data contain approximately 29,000 distinct CDR3 sequences, 8.4% of them singletons. Stated time point: sample taken at primary tumor resection. Extraction of whole RNA from tumor, nontumor lung or frozen PBMC preceded unsorted sequencing. The sequencing here drew on PBMCs, taken at surgery. These receptors came from a female donor with early-stage non-small cell lung cancer.

The chain carries TRBV29-1 and TRBJ1-2, with no clear D. Germline CDR1 reads SQVTM; CDR2 reads ANQGSEA. The length of the CDR3 is 15 residues. Trimming took 6 bases from V and 7 from J, leaving 24 bases between them. DNA of the CDR3: TGCAGCGTCTCGCCTGACCCCCAAACCGTTAGTGGCTACACCTTC. It translates to CSVSPDPQTVSGYTF.

This clonotype is a singleton in its sample. A single base separates this from a much larger clone, so it may be a read error. The chain links TRBV14 to TRBJ2-1; possibly TRBD2 for D (5 bases). Looked up from germline, CDR1 is SGHDN and CDR2 is FVKESK. The CDR3 is made up of 17 amino acids. As DNA, the CDR3 is TGTACCAGCAGCCAAGCCTCCCTGCGGGCGAGAGATAATGAGCAGTTCTTC. Its protein is CTSSQASLRARDNEQFF.

This clonotype was counted at least ten times. V gene TRBV27 combines with J gene TRBJ1-1, with 11 bases lining up with TRBD1. V was clipped by 5 bases and J by 3 bases; unmatched bases: 5. Per the germline V gene, CDR1 is MNHEY and CDR2 is SMNVEV (reference sequence). The CDR3 has 15 residues. In nucleotides, the CDR3 is TGTGCCAGCAGTGGACAGGGGGCGAAGGACACTGAAGCTTTCTTT. Its protein product is CASSGQGAKDTEAFF.

J is TRBJ2-7 and V is TRBV7-2, with TRBD1 matching 10 bases. Looked up from germline, CDR1 is SGHTA and CDR2 is FQGNSA. This CDR3 is 14 amino acids long. CDR3 bases: TGTGCCAGCAGCTTGGGATTGGGACAGGGGTATATAATCGTC. The encoded protein is CASSLGLGQGYIIV.

This clonotype was counted at least ten times. V and J are TRBV25-1 and TRBJ2-5, with a weak D call TRBD2 (6 bases). There are 12 residues in the CDR3. V was shortened by 6 bases and J by 5 bases, with 10 bases between the two germline ends. CDR1 MGHDK and CDR2 SYGVNS come from the germline V gene. CDR3 nucleotides: TGTGCCAGCAGAGGTGGGGGGGAGACCCAGTACTTC. Amino acid sequence: CASRGGGETQYF.

About this clonotype itself: At one end the junction does not follow the germline gene, possibly because of a read error. The chain joins TRBV9 to TRBJ2-3; 8 nucleotides line up with TRBD1. The CDR3 spans 15 residues. Germline V gene lookup returns CDR1 SGDLS and CDR2 YYNGEE. The CDR3 loop is CVSSPTGVRTDTQYF. CDR3 in DNA: TGTGTCAGCAGCCCGACAGGGGTCCGGACAGATACGCAGTATTTT.

This clonotype was observed a few times. The chain employs TRBV11-2 and TRBJ2-3; D uncertain. CDR3 length: 15 amino acids. Looked up from germline, CDR1 is SGHAT and CDR2 is FQNNGV. V lost 1 base and J lost 0, with 8 bases in between. This CDR3 is CASSLGASSTDTQYF. In nucleotides, the CDR3 is TGTGCCAGCAGCTTAGGAGCGTCTAGCACAGATACGCAGTATTTT.

This clonotype was detected ten times or more. The CDR3 spells CATSRAERSRQGTGELFF. The CDR3 nucleotides read TGTGCCACCAGCAGAGCCGAAAGAAGCCGACAGGGCACCGGGGAGCTGTTTTTT. The chain uses TRBV15 and TRBJ2-2; 7 positions agree with TRBD1. Germline V gene data show CDR1 as LNHNV and CDR2 as YYDKDF (reference sequence). The CDR3 is 18 residues long. V was pared by 1 base and J by 4 bases, with 12 bases of the junction left unmatched.

The table lists this clonotype with many counts. The chain recombines TRBV6-1 with TRBJ2-6; TRBD1 matches at 12 bases. Germline lookup yields CDR1 MNHNS and CDR2 SASEGT. The CDR3 extends over 19 amino acids. The junction had 11 bases not matched to a gene; V was cut back by 4 bases and J by 4 bases. CDR3 protein: CASSGIPGQGAAGANVLTF. As DNA, the CDR3 is TGTGCCAGCAGTGGGATACCGGGACAGGGGGCGGCCGGGGCCAACGTCCTGACTTTC.

This clonotype was found many times. This chain links TRBV18 with TRBJ2-5, with TRBD2 matching over 9 bases. Trimming at V came to 5 bases and at J to 4 bases, leaving 11 bases not matched to a gene. CDR1 and CDR2 (germline): KGHSH, LQKENI. The CDR3 totals 16 residues. CDR3 amino acids: CASSSLAGRMGETQYF. CDR3 in DNA: TGTGCCAGCTCAAGTCTAGCGGGAAGGATGGGAGAGACCCAGTACTTC.

This clonotype was observed a handful of times. This chain connects TRBV20-1 to TRBJ2-7; D is unresolved. The length of the CDR3 is 14 residues. Germline values: CDR1 DFQATT, CDR2 SNEGSKA (reference sequence). V lost 0 bases and J lost 5, with 14 bases in between. The CDR3 is CSARDRRTWHEQYF. The CDR3 region has the DNA TGCAGTGCTAGAGATCGAAGAACGTGGCACGAGCAGTACTTC.

This clonotype was counted only a few times. The chain links TRBV20-1 to TRBJ2-3; 9 bases are a match to TRBD2. Germline V CDR1 and CDR2: DFQATT, SNEGSKA (reference sequence). V lost 3 bases, J lost 2 bases, and 9 bases stayed unmatched. CDR3 size: 16 residues. The DNA of the CDR3 is TGCAGTGCTAGCAAAAGGCTAGCGGGGTCCACAGATACGCAGTATTTT. It specifies CSASKRLAGSTDTQYF.

This clonotype was seen a handful of times. The rearrangement uses TRBV7-3 and TRBJ2-2; 11 bases match TRBD1. The CDR3 is 16 residues long. The junction had 5 bases not matched to a gene; V was cut back by 2 bases and J by 6 bases. Per germline, CDR1 SGHTA and CDR2 FQGTGA. CDR3 loop: CASSLRDRGSSGELFF. CDR3 nucleotides: TGTGCCAGCAGCTTACGGGACAGGGGGAGCTCCGGGGAGCTGTTTTTT.

The chain links TRBV29-1 to TRBJ2-3; D is undetermined. This CDR3 spans 13 amino acids. The V end lost 4 bases, the J end lost 4 bases, and 12 bases lay between the germline ends. Looked up from germline, CDR1 is SQVTM and CDR2 is ANQGSEA. CDR3: CSVVDTAPDTQYF. In nucleotides, the CDR3 is TGCAGCGTTGTGGATACGGCACCAGATACGCAGTATTTT.

This clonotype was counted at least ten times. The genes are TRBV10-2 and TRBJ2-7; 11 bases match TRBD2. V gave up 3 bases and J gave up 3 bases; unmatched junction bases: 7. The CDR3 contains 16 residues. Germline CDR1 reads WSHSY; CDR2 reads SAAADI. The CDR3 here is CASSDARLAGHYEQYF. The CDR3 nucleotides are TGCGCCAGCAGTGATGCGCGACTAGCGGGACACTACGAGCAGTACTTC.